Listed below are T cell receptor beta chains from one sample, sequenced in a study of blood T cell repertoires in COVID-19. Profiling relied on immunoSEQ multiplex PCR, and the TCRdb table lists in-frame clones only, not all of them. Counted here are about 43,000 clones, 87% occurring once; the ten biggest clones make up approximately 8.9%. Sequences were obtained from peripheral blood. The receptor source for this set is a woman of 80 years or more with active COVID-19. Both conserved end residues are part of each CDR3. A D gene is named only where the DNA matches it firmly. Clone size is given for some rows only: seen once, a few or many times, or a class if the clone is expanded.

clone_size	v_call	d_call	cdr3_length	j_call	cdr3_nt	cdr3_aa
.	TRBV6-2/TRBV6-3	.	13	TRBJ1-5	TGTGCCAGCAGTTACTCCCCCTCGGAGCCCCAGCATTTT	CASSYSPSEPQHF
.	TRBV28	.	15	TRBJ2-5	TGTGCCAGCAGTCCGCTGACAGCGACTCAAGAGACCCAGTACTTC	CASSPLTATQETQYF
.	TRBV4-2	TRBD1	17	TRBJ1-5	TGTGCCAGCAGCCAGGGCCGGACAGGGGGCTTGGATCAGCCCCAGCATTTT	CASSQGRTGGLDQPQHF
.	TRBV19	TRBD1	14	TRBJ1-5	TGTGCCAGTATCACAGGGGGCTTAAATCAGCCCCAGCATTTT	CASITGGLNQPQHF
.	TRBV27	.	15	TRBJ1-4	TGTGCCAGCAGTGTCTCCAGGGTGGGTAATGAAAAACTGTTTTTT	CASSVSRVGNEKLFF
.	TRBV18	.	14	TRBJ2-1	TGTGCCAGCTCACCATCGGGGGGCGTTAATGAGCAGTTCTTC	CASSPSGGVNEQFF
once	TRBV30	.	11	TRBJ1-1	TGTGCCTGTTCATCCAACACTGAAGCTTTCTTT	CACSSNTEAFF
.	TRBV24-1	.	13	TRBJ2-5	TGTGCCACCAGTGCCGCGTCCCCGGAGACCCAGTACTTC	CATSAASPETQYF
once	TRBV5-6	TRBD1	17	TRBJ1-1	TGTGCCAGCAGCTCAGCCCGGGACAGGGCCCCGAACACTGAAGCTTTCTTT	CASSSARDRAPNTEAFF
.	TRBV10-3	TRBD2	18	TRBJ2-5	TGTGCCATCAGCCCTAGACTAGCGGGGGGCGAAAATCAAGAGACCCAGTACTTC	CAISPRLAGGENQETQYF
.	TRBV28	TRBD2	15	TRBJ2-7	TGTGCCAGCAGTACTACTAGCGGGGGTAGCTACGAGCAGTACTTC	CASSTTSGGSYEQYF
.	TRBV20-1	.	11	TRBJ2-1	TGCAGTGCTAGAGAGGGGAGTCCTCGGTTCTTC	CSAREGSPRFF
.	TRBV19	TRBD1	14	TRBJ2-2	TGTGCCAGTAGAGCCGGGACAGACACCGGGGAGCTGTTTTTT	CASRAGTDTGELFF
once	TRBV7-9	.	16	TRBJ1-3	TGTGCCAGCAGCCTCGGACAGCCTGGATCTGGAAACACCATATATTTT	CASSLGQPGSGNTIYF
.	TRBV19	.	16	TRBJ1-4	TGTGCCAGTAGGGGGAGGAGACTCACAACTAATGAAAAACTGTTTTTT	CASRGRRLTTNEKLFF
.	TRBV28	TRBD2	14	TRBJ2-1	TGTGCCAGCAGTTTAGGTAGCGGGTTCCGTGAGCAGTTCTTC	CASSLGSGFREQFF
.	TRBV3-1/TRBV3-2	.	12	TRBJ2-7	TGTGCCAGCAGCCAAGATCCCTCACTAGAGTACTTC	CASSQDPSLEYF